One sample yielded the 29 T cell receptor beta chains listed below, sequenced in a study of cytomegalovirus exposure and HLA in healthy donors (dated by TCRdb to about 2017). The method behind the library was the immunoSEQ multiplex PCR assay. Drawn from immuneACCESS, this table holds only the in-frame rearrangements with V and J called that TCRdb kept. Clones are partly lost; checked studies trace under half to an unresolved V gene and leave the rest unexplained. The sample has approximately 210,000 clones on record, around 90% of them singletons. The top ten constitute around 3% of the sample. The sample taken for sequencing was PBMCs. Source of these receptors: a young woman in good health and CMV-seronegative.

The chain is built from TRBV5-1 and TRBJ2-7; TRBD1 aligns across 9 bases. This CDR3 region has 14 residues. The germline V gene has CDR1 SGHRS and CDR2 YFSETQ. V lost 5 bases and J lost 3; bases outside the gene matches: 6. The CDR3 spells CASSGGTGNYEQYF. The CDR3 nucleotides read TGCGCCAGCAGTGGCGGGACAGGGAACTACGAGCAGTACTTC.

The V and J genes are TRBV5-1 and TRBJ2-5; TRBD2 matches 13 bases. V was clipped by 1 base and J by 4 bases; unmatched bases: 7. The V gene's germline CDR1 is SGHRS and CDR2 YFSETQ. The CDR3 has 17 residues. The chain's CDR3 is CASSLNPGTSGIETQYF. CDR3 DNA: TGCGCCAGCAGCTTGAATCCCGGGACTAGCGGGATAGAGACCCAGTACTTC.

The table lists this clone with a few counts. The chain joins TRBV6-1 to TRBJ1-1, with D perhaps TRBD1 (5 bases). Trimming removed 2 bases at V and 5 bases at J, with 9 bases between. Germline V CDR1 and CDR2: MNHNS, SASEGT. The CDR3 runs 13 residues. The CDR3 region has the DNA TGTGCCAGCAGTGAATCAAGGGGAACTGAAGCTTTCTTT. This sequence encodes CASSESRGTEAFF.

The chain employs TRBV19 and TRBJ2-4; a possible D gene is TRBD1 (5 bases). This CDR3 has 12 amino acids. Trimming took off 1 base at V and 10 bases at J, with 8 bases between the two ends. CDR1 is LNHDA and CDR2 is SQIVND in the germline V gene (reference sequence). This CDR3 reads CASSIGQTIQYF. The CDR3, as DNA: TGTGCCAGTAGTATAGGACAGACTATTCAGTACTTC.

This rearrangement joins TRBV6-1 to TRBJ2-2; D is perhaps TRBD1 (5 bases). Trimming took 8 bases from V and 6 from J, leaving 10 bases between them. Germline CDR1 is MNHNS and CDR2 is SASEGT. The CDR3 length is 12 residues. CDR3 in amino acids: CASPGIAGELFF. The DNA of the CDR3 is TGTGCCAGCCCAGGGATAGCCGGGGAGCTGTTTTTT.

The chain carries TRBV27 and TRBJ1-1, with 7 bases aligning to TRBD1. Per the germline V gene, CDR1 is MNHEY and CDR2 is SMNVEV (reference sequence). V was clipped by 6 bases and J by 5 bases; unmatched bases: 9. CDR3 length: 14 residues. DNA for the CDR3: TGTGCCAGCAGGATCACAGGGGTGGAGACTGAAGCTTTCTTT. Translated, it gives CASRITGVETEAFF.

V usage is TRBV28 and J usage is TRBJ2-3, with 12 positions matching TRBD2. J gave up 4 bases and V 6 bases, and 5 bases lay outside the gene matches. The V gene's germline CDR1 is MDHEN and CDR2 SYDVKM. The CDR3 covers 15 residues. CDR3 sequence: CASSLGLAGPDTQYF. In DNA form, the CDR3 reads TGTGCCAGCAGCTTAGGACTAGCGGGACCAGATACGCAGTATTTT.

This rearrangement joins TRBV11-2 to TRBJ2-7; 8 nucleotides match TRBD1. The CDR3 contains 13 residues. Germline CDR1 is SGHAT and CDR2 is FQNNGV. The V segment lost 5 bases and the J segment 2 bases; nucleotides outside the gene matches: 2. The CDR3 sequence: CASSRTGTYEQYF. The CDR3 DNA reads TGTGCCAGCAGCCGGACAGGGACCTACGAGCAGTACTTC.

V and J are TRBV28 and TRBJ2-7; TRBD2 matches 8 bases. The CDR3 sequence is 14 residues long. V gave up 6 bases and J gave up 2 bases; unmatched junction bases: 6. Germline V gene lookup returns CDR1 MDHEN and CDR2 SYDVKM. As DNA, the CDR3 is TGTGCCAGCAGCCCACGGGGGGGAGCCTACGAGCAGTACTTC. Encoded protein: CASSPRGGAYEQYF.

There are a few counts of this clone. This chain joins TRBV2 and TRBJ1-2; no clear D gene. The germline gives CDR1 SNHLY, CDR2 FYNNEI. The V end was cut by 3 bases, the J end by 7 bases, with 6 bases between. The CDR3 runs to 11 residues. In DNA, the CDR3 is TGTGCCAGCAGTGAGTTCGGTGGCTACACCTTC. It is translated as CASSEFGGYTF.

In its sample, this clone was seen once. V and J are TRBV15 and TRBJ2-4; weak D call: TRBD2 (5 bases). CDR3 size: 14 residues. From germline, CDR1 is LNHNV and CDR2 YYDKDF (reference sequence). V lost 6 bases and J lost 0, with 9 bases in between. CDR3: CATSWAGAKNIQYF. DNA for the CDR3: TGTGCCACCAGTTGGGCGGGAGCCAAAAACATTCAGTACTTC. The full variable domain, rest sourced from reference TRBV15 and TRBJ2-4, is DAMVIQNPRYQVTQFGKPVTLSCSQTLNHNVMYWYQQKSSQAPKLLFHYYDKDFNNEADTPDNFQSRRPNTSFCFLDIRSPGLGDTAMYLCATSWAGAKNIQYFGAGTRLSVL.

V is TRBV5-6 and J is TRBJ1-4; 8 bases match TRBD1. CDR1 is SGHDT and CDR2 is YYEEEE in the germline V gene. The CDR3 totals 14 residues. The V and J ends lost 3 bases and 7 bases, in that order; junction bases with no gene match: 5. The CDR3 bases are TGTGCCAGCAGCTCGACAGGGGCCTTTGAAAAACTGTTTTTT. Translation: CASSSTGAFEKLFF.

The chain has TRBV27 and TRBJ1-2, with TRBD1 matching over 7 bases. Germline loops: CDR1 MNHEY, CDR2 SMNVEV (reference sequence). V shed 6 bases and J 1 base; nucleotides not matched to a gene: 2. This CDR3 region has 13 residues. The CDR3 protein is CASSGQDNYGYTF. In DNA form, the CDR3 reads TGTGCCAGCAGCGGACAGGATAACTATGGCTACACCTTC.

The rearrangement uses TRBV28 and TRBJ2-1; 8 bases line up with TRBD2. The V segment lost 3 bases and the J segment 6 bases; nucleotides outside the gene matches: 13. The CDR3 runs 17 residues. CDR1 and CDR2 (germline): MDHEN, SYDVKM. CDR3 region: CASSFLTGTSGFNEQFF. The DNA of the CDR3 is TGTGCCAGCAGTTTCTTAACCGGGACTAGTGGTTTCAATGAGCAGTTCTTC.

This clone has only a few counts. V and J are TRBV15 and TRBJ1-2; D gene uncertain. V lost 0 bases, J lost 8 bases, and 10 bases lay in between. The CDR3 is made up of 13 amino acids. Germline CDR1 reads LNHNV; CDR2 reads YYDKDF (reference sequence). CDR3 sequence (DNA): TGTGCCACCAGCAGAGATAGAGGTTTCGGCTACACCTTC. It translates to CATSRDRGFGYTF.

This chain joins TRBV28 and TRBJ1-3; D call uncertain. Germline values: CDR1 MDHEN, CDR2 SYDVKM. The CDR3 totals 17 residues. Trimming removed 1 base at V and 0 bases at J, with 13 bases between. In DNA form, the CDR3 reads TGTGCCAGCAGTTTATTTGTCAGTTTACACTCTGGAAACACCATATATTTT. The encoded protein is CASSLFVSLHSGNTIYF.

The V and J genes are TRBV11-2 and TRBJ1-5; no definite D call. Germline assignment: CDR1 SGHAT and CDR2 FQNNGV. Deletions cut 0 bases from V and 10 bases from J, with 13 bases between. This CDR3 has 14 residues. The CDR3 sequence: CASSLEGSGGPQHF. The CDR3 DNA sequence: TGTGCCAGCAGCTTAGAAGGGTCAGGAGGACCCCAGCATTTT.

To note about this clone: The sample has other DNA sequences that encode this CDR3 too. V is TRBV27 and J is TRBJ2-1, with D perhaps TRBD2 (6 bases). Germline CDR1 and CDR2: MNHEY and SMNVEV (reference sequence). V shed 0 bases and J shed 9 bases, with 6 bases lying between them. The CDR3 runs to 12 residues. CDR3 nucleotide sequence: TGTGCCAGCAGTTTATCGGGAGGTGAGCAGTTCTTC. It specifies CASSLSGGEQFF.

The chain recombines TRBV7-8 with TRBJ1-1, with 7 bases matching TRBD1. This CDR3 spans 15 amino acids. Losses at the gene ends were 6 bases for V and 5 bases for J; bases not matched to a gene: 12. CDR1 is SGHVS and CDR2 is FQNEAQ in the germline V gene. CDR3 nucleotides: TGTGCCAGCAGTTCCCAAACAACAGGGGAGACTGAAGCTTTCTTT. It specifies CASSSQTTGETEAFF.

The chain carries TRBV19 and TRBJ2-1; no clear D. With 2 bases removed from V and 7 bases from J, the gap between germline ends came to 9 bases. The CDR3 runs 13 residues. The V gene's germline CDR1 is LNHDA and CDR2 SQIVND (reference sequence). CDR3: CASSINSLNEQFF. CDR3 sequence (DNA): TGTGCCAGTAGTATAAATAGCCTGAATGAGCAGTTCTTC.

The chain recombines TRBV4-2 with TRBJ1-4, with TRBD1 matching 9 bases. The trim removed 1 base at V and 8 bases at J, leaving 5 bases unmatched. Germline V CDR1 and CDR2: LGHNA, YNFKEQ. This CDR3 is 15 amino acids long. This CDR3 reads CASSQATGGGEKLFF. The CDR3 coding sequence is TGTGCCAGCAGCCAAGCCACAGGGGGCGGCGAAAAACTGTTTTTT.

V and J are TRBV29-1 and TRBJ2-7, with 10 bases identical to TRBD1. Germline CDR1 and CDR2: SQVTM and ANQGSEA. CDR3 length equals 11 residues. The ends lost 6 bases at V and 5 bases at J; junction bases unmatched: 1. The DNA of the CDR3 is TGCAGCGTCGGACAGGGGGACGAGCAGTACTTC. This gives the protein CSVGQGDEQYF.

The CDR3 nucleotides are TGCGCCAGCAGAATTCCACCCAACCGGGACAGGGGGCTTGGGGCCAACGTCCTGACTTTC. As protein: CASRIPPNRDRGLGANVLTF. This chain joins TRBV4-3 and TRBJ2-6; 12 bases map to TRBD1. V shed 6 bases and J 3 bases; nucleotides not matched to a gene: 15. In germline, CDR1 is LGHNA, CDR2 YSLEER. The CDR3 covers 20 residues.

This clone was counted between two and nine times. This rearrangement joins TRBV5-1 to TRBJ2-7; 8 positions match TRBD2. The CDR3 has 14 amino acids. Germline CDR1 and CDR2: SGHRS and YFSETQ. V dropped 4 bases and J dropped 4; count of bases not matched to a gene: 7. DNA for the CDR3: TGCGCCAGCAGCCCCGGGACTAGTCGATACGAGCAGTACTTC. Translation gives CASSPGTSRYEQYF.

The rearrangement joins TRBV13 to TRBJ2-7; tentatively, D is TRBD2 (6 bases). The germline V gene has CDR1 PRHDT and CDR2 FYEKMQ (reference sequence). V lost 5 bases to trimming and J lost 0 bases, with 11 bases between them. The CDR3 runs 14 residues. In nucleotides, the CDR3 is TGTGCCAGCAGCCTGGGACTCAACTCCTACGAGCAGTACTTC. It yields the protein CASSLGLNSYEQYF.

The genes are TRBV11-2 and TRBJ2-3; 12 nucleotides align to TRBD2. The V gene end was trimmed by 5 bases and the J gene end by 2 bases; junction bases not matched to a gene: 11. CDR3 length: 18 amino acids. CDR1 is SGHAT, CDR2 FQNNGV, per germline. The CDR3 coding sequence is TGTGCCAGCAGCGGAGGGTTGGGACTAGCGGGCCCCACAGATACGCAGTATTTT. Translating it yields CASSGGLGLAGPTDTQYF.

The genes are TRBV2 and TRBJ2-1; 8 bases are a match to TRBD2. Germline V gene data show CDR1 as SNHLY and CDR2 as FYNNEI. The V gene end was trimmed by 5 bases and the J gene end by 6 bases; junction bases not matched to a gene: 6. CDR3 length: 14 residues. The CDR3 sequence is CASSPGLVGNEQFF. In DNA, the CDR3 is TGTGCCAGCAGTCCGGGACTAGTGGGCAATGAGCAGTTCTTC.

The chain uses TRBV5-1 and TRBJ2-2, with 7 positions matching TRBD2. CDR1 SGHRS and CDR2 YFSETQ come from the germline V gene. This CDR3 is built from 15 residues. J gave up 6 bases and V 4 bases, and 9 bases lay outside the gene matches. As DNA, the CDR3 is TGCGCCAGCAGCCTATCCAGCGGGATGGCCGGGGAGCTGTTTTTT. Amino acid sequence: CASSLSSGMAGELFF.

In its sample, this clone was seen once. The DNA for the CDR3 is TGTGCCAGCAGGACCGGGACAGGGGCCTACGAGCAGTACTTC. This translates into CASRTGTGAYEQYF. The J gene is TRBJ2-7, the V gene TRBV2; TRBD1 matches 10 bases. J lost 2 bases, V lost 6 bases, and 4 bases had no gene match. The germline V gene has CDR1 SNHLY and CDR2 FYNNEI. CDR3 size: 14 residues. Combining the CDR3 with reference TRBV2 and TRBJ2-7 gives the whole variable domain EPEVTQTPSHQVTQMGQEVILRCVPISNHLYFYWYRQILGQKVEFLVSFYNNEISEKSEIFDDQFSVERPDGSNFTLKIRSTKLEDSAMYFCASRTGTGAYEQYFGPGTRLTVT.